Given below is one T cell receptor beta chain in context. Germline CDR1 MDHEN, CDR2 SYDVKM. CDR3 length: 13 amino acids. The ends were cut back, 10 bases at V and 6 bases at J, with 13 bases in the middle. These data come from a study of T cells after somatic rescue of genetic block. TCRdb keeps only in-frame clones here, not all; method: immunoSEQ multiplex PCR. The profile shows 12,000 or so clones, about 78% of them singletons. The chain employs TRBV28 and TRBJ1-6, with D maybe TRBD1 (6 bases). The source is a boy between 10 and 17 years old. Sequencing was carried out using peripheral blood mononuclear cells (PBMCs). This CDR3 reads CAITRTVNSPLHF. CDR3 in DNA: TGTGCCATCACGAGGACAGTTAATTCACCCCTCCACTTT.